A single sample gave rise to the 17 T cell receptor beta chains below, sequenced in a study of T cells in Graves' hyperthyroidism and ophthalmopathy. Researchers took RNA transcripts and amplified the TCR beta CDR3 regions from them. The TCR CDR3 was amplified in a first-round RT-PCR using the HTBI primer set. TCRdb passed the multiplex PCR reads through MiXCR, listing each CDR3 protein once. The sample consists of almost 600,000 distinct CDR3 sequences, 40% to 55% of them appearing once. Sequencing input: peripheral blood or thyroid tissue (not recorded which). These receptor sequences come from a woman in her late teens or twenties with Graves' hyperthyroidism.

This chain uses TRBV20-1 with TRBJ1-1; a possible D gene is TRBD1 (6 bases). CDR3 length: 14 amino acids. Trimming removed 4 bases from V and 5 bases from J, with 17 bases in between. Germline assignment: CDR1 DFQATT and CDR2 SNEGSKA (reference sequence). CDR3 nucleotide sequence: TGCAGTGCTAAGGTAGGGACGGGGGCGACTGAAGCTTTCTTT. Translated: CSAKVGTGATEAFF.

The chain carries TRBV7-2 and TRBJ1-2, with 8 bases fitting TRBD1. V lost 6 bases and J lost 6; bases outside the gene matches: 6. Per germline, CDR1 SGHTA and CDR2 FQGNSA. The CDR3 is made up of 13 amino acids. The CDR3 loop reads CASSYVTGDGYTF. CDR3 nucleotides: TGTGCCAGCAGTTATGTGACAGGGGATGGCTACACCTTC. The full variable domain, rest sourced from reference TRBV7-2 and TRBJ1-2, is GAGVSQSPSNKVTEKGKDVELRCDPISGHTALYWYRQSLGQGLEFLIYFQGNSAPDKSGLPSDRFSAERTGGSVSTLTIQRTQQEDSAVYLCASSYVTGDGYTFGSGTRLTVV.

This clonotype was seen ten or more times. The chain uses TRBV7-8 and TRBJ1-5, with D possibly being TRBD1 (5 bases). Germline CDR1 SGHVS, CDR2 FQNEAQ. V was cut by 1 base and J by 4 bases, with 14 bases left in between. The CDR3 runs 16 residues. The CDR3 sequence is CASSLVRWGGNQPQHF. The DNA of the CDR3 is TGTGCCAGCAGCTTAGTGCGCTGGGGGGGTAATCAGCCCCAGCATTTT.

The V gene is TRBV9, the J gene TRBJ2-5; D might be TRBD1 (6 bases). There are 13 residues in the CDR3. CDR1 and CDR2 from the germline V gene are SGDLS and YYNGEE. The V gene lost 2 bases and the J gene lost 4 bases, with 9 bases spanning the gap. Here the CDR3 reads CASSVVRGETQYF. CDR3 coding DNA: TGTGCCAGCAGCGTTGTCAGGGGAGAGACCCAGTACTTC.

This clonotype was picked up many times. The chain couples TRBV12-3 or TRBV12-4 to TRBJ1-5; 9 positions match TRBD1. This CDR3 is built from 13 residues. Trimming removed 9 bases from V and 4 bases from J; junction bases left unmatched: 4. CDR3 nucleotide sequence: TGTGCCAGTGGGGGGACAGGGAATCAGCCCCAGCATTTT. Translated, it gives CASGGTGNQPQHF.

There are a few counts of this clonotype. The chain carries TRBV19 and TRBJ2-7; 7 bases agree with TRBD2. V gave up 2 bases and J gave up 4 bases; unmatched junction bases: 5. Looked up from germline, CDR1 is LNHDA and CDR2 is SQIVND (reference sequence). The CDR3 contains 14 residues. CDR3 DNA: TGTGCCAGTAGTATAAGCGGGATGATTTACGAGCAGTACTTC. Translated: CASSISGMIYEQYF.

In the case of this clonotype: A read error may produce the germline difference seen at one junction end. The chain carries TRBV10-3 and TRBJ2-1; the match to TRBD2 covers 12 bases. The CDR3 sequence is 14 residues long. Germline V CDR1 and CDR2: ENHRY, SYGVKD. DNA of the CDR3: TGTGCCAGCAGTTACGGGACTAGCGGGAATGAGCAGTTCTTC. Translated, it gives CASSYGTSGNEQFF.

Here the CDR3 reads CASSVDGALNTEAFF. The CDR3 DNA is TGTGCCAGTAGTGTCGACGGAGCGCTGAACACTGAAGCTTTCTTT. The chain employs TRBV19 and TRBJ1-1; D is unresolved. This CDR3 comprises 15 residues. CDR1 LNHDA and CDR2 SQIVND come from the germline V gene (reference sequence). V was shortened by 5 bases and J by 0 bases, with 13 bases between the two germline ends. Variable domain in full (rest from reference TRBV19 and TRBJ1-1): DGGITQSPKYLFRKEGQNVTLSCEQNLNHDAMYWYRQDPGQGLRLIYYSQIVNDFQKGDIAEGYSVSREKKESFPLTVTSAQKNPTAFYLCASSVDGALNTEAFFGQGTRLTVV.

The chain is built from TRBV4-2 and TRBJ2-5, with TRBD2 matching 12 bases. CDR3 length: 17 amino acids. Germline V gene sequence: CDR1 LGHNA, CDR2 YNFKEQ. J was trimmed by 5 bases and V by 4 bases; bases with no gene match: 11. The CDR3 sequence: CASSRVTSGRLGETQYF. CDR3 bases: TGTGCCAGCAGCCGTGTGACTAGCGGGAGACTGGGCGAGACCCAGTACTTC.

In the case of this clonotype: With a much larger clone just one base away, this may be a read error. For the CDR3, the DNA is TGTGCCAGCAGCTTGAGGTTGGTGGCCAGGAACACTGAAGCTTTCTTT. Amino acids: CASSLRLVARNTEAFF. The chain is built from TRBV7-9 and TRBJ1-1; D remains unclear. Germline CDR1 is SEHNR and CDR2 is FQNEAQ (reference sequence). The CDR3 covers 16 residues. The V end lost 3 bases, the J end lost 1 base, and 15 bases lay between the germline ends.

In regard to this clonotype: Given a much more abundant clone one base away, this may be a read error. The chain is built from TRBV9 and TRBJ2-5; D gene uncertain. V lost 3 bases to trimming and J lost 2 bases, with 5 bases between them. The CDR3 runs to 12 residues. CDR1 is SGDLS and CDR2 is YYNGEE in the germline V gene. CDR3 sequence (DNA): TGTGCCAGCAGCGCCCTACAAGAGACCCAGTACTTC. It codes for CASSALQETQYF.

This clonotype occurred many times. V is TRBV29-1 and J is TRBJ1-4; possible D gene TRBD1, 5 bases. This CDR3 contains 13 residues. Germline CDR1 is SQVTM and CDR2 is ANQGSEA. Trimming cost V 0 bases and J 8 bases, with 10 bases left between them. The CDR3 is CSVEDRGGEKLFF. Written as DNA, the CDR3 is TGCAGCGTTGAAGATAGGGGTGGAGAAAAACTGTTTTTT.

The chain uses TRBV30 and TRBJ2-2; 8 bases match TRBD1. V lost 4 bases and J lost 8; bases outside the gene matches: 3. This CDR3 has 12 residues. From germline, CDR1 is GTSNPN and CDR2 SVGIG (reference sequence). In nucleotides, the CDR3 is TGTGCCTGGACCAGGGGGCGTGGGGAGCTGTTTTTT. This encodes CAWTRGRGELFF.

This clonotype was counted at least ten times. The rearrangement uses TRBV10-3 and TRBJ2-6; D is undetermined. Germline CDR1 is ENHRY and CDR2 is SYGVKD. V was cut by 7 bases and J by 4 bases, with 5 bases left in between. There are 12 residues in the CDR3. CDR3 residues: CAIKSGANVLTF. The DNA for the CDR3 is TGTGCCATCAAGTCCGGGGCCAACGTCCTGACTTTC.

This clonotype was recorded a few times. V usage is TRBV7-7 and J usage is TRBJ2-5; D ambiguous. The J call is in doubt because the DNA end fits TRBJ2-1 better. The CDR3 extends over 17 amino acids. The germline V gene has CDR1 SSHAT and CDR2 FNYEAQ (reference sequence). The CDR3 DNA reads TGTGCCAGCAGCCCAAAGACCACTGAGACCCGCAAAGGGGAGCAGTTCTTC. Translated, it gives CASSPKTTETRKGEQFF.

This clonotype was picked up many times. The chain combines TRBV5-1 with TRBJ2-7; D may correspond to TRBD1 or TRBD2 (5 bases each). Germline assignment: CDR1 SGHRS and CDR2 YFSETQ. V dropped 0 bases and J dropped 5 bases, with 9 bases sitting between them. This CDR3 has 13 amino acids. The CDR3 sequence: CASSLVGVHEQYF. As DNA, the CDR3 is TGCGCCAGCAGCTTGGTGGGGGTCCACGAGCAGTACTTC.

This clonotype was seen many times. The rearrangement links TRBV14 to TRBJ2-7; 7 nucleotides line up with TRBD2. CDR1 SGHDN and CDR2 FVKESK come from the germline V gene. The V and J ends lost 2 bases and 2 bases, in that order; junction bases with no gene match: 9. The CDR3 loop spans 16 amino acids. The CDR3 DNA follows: TGTGCCAGCAGCCAACCCTGGGACTACCTCACCTACGAGCAGTACTTC. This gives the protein CASSQPWDYLTYEQYF.